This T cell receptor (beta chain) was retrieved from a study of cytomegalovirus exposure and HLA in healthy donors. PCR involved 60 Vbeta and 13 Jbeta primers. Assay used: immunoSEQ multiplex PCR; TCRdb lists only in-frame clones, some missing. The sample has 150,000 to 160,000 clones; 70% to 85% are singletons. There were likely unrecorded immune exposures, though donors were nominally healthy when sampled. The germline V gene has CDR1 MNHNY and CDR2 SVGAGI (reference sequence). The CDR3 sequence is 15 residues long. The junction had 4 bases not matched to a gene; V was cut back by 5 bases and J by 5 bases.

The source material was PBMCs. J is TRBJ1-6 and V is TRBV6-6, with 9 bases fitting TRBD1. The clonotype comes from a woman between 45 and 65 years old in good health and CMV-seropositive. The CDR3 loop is CASSVQGADNSPLHF. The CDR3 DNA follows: TGTGCCAGCAGTGTACAGGGGGCCGATAATTCACCCCTCCACTTT.